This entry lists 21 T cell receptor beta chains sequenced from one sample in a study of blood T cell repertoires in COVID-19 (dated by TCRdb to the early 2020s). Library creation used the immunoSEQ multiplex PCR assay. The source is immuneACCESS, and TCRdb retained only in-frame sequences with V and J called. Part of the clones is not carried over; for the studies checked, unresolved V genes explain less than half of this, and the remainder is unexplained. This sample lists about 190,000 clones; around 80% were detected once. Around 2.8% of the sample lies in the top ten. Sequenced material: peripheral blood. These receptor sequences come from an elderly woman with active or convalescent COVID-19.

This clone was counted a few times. CDR3 amino acids: CASSVTRTGGQETQYF. The CDR3 DNA is TGTGCCAGCAGTGTTACCAGGACAGGGGGCCAAGAGACCCAGTACTTC. The chain couples TRBV25-1 to TRBJ2-5; 10 nucleotides line up with TRBD1. With V trimmed by 4 bases and J by 1 base, 6 bases remained unmatched. From germline, CDR1 is MGHDK and CDR2 SYGVNS. The CDR3 sequence is 16 residues long.

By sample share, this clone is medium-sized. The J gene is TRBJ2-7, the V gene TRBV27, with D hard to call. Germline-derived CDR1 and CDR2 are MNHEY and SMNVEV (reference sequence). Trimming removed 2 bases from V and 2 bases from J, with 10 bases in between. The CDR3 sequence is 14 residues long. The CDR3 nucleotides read TGTGCCAGCAGTTTACAGATGCCACCCTACGAGCAGTACTTC. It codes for CASSLQMPPYEQYF.

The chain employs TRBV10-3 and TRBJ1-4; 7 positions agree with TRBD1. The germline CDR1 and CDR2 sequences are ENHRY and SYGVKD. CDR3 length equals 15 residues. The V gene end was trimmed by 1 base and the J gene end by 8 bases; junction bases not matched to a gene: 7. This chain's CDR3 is CAISEYRGSREKLFF. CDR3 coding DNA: TGTGCCATCAGTGAGTACAGGGGCTCCAGGGAAAAACTGTTTTTT.

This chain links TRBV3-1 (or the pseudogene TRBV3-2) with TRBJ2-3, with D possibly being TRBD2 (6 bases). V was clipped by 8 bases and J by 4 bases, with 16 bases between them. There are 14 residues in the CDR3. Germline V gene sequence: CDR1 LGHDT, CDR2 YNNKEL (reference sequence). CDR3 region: CASRFRRGADTQYF. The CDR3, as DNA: TGTGCCAGCCGGTTCAGGAGGGGTGCAGATACGCAGTATTTT.

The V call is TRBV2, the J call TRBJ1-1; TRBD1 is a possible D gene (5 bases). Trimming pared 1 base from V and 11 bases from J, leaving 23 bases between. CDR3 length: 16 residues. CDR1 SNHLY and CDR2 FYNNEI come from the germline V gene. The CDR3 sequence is CASSEDRGDSGTYAFF. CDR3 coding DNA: TGTGCCAGCAGTGAAGATCGGGGGGACTCCGGGACCTACGCTTTCTTT.

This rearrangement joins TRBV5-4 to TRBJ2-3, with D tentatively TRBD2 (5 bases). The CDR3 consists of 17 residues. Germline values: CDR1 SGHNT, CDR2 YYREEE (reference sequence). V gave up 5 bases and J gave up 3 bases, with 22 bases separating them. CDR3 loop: CASSRSLAVRVTDTQYF. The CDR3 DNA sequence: TGTGCCAGCAGTCGGTCGCTAGCAGTGAGAGTAACAGATACGCAGTATTTT.

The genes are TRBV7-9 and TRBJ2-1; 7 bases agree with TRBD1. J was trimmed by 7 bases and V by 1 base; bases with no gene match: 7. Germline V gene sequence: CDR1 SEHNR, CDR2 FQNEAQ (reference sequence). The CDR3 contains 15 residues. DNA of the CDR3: TGTGCCAGCAGCTTAGGGACAGGCGTCATAAATGAGCAGTTCTTC. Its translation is CASSLGTGVINEQFF.

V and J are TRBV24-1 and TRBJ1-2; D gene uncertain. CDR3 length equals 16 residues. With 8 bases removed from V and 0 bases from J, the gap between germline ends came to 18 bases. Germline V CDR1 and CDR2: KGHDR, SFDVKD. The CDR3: CATTTLGRGANYGYTF. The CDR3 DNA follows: TGTGCCACCACCACCCTAGGACGGGGAGCTAACTATGGCTACACCTTC.

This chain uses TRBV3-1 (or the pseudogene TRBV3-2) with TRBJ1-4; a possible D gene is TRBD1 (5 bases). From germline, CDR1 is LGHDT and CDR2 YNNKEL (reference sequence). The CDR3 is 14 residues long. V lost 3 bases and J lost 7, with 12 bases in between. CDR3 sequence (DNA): TGTGCCAGCAGCCAGTCAGGGATTTCTGAAAAACTGTTTTTT. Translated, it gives CASSQSGISEKLFF.

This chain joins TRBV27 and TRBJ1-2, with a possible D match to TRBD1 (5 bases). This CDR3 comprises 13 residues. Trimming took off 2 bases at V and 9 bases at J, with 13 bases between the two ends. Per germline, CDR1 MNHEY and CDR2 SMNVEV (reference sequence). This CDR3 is CASSLGHENRYTF. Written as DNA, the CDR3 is TGTGCCAGCAGTTTAGGACACGAGAATCGCTACACCTTC.

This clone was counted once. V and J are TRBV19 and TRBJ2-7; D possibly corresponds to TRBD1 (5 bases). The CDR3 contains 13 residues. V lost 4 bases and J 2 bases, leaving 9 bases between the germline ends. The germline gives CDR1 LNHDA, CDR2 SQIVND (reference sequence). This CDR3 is CASSTGMAYEQYF. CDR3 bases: TGTGCCAGTAGTACAGGGATGGCCTACGAGCAGTACTTC.

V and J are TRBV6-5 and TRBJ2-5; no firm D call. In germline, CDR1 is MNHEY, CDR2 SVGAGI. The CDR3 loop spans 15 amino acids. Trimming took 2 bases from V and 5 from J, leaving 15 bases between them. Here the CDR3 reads CASSYTESRRETQYF. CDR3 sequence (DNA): TGTGCCAGCAGTTACACGGAGTCAAGACGCGAGACCCAGTACTTC.

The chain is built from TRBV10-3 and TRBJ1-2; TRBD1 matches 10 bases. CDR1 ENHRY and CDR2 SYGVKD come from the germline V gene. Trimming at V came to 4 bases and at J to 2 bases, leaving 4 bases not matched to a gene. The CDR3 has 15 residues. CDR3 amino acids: CAISVAGQGNYGYTF. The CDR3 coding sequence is TGTGCCATCAGTGTTGCGGGACAGGGGAACTATGGCTACACCTTC.

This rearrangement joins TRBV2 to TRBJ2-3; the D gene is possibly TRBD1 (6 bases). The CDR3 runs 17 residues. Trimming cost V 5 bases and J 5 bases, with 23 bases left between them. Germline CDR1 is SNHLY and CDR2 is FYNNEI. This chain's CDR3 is CASSLVASDSPQDTQYF. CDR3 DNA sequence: TGTGCCAGCAGTCTGGTAGCGTCGGACAGCCCCCAAGATACGCAGTATTTT.

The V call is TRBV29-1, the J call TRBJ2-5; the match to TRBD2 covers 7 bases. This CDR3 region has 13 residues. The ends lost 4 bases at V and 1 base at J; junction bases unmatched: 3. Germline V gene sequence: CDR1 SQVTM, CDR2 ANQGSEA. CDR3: CSVVPGGQETQYF. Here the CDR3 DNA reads TGCAGCGTTGTCCCGGGGGGCCAAGAGACCCAGTACTTC.

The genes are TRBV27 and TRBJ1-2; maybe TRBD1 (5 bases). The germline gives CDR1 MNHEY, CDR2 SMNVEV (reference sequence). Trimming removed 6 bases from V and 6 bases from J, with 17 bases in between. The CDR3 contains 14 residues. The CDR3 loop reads CASSPWGVLDGYTF. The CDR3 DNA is TGTGCCAGCAGCCCTTGGGGGGTTCTCGATGGCTACACCTTC.

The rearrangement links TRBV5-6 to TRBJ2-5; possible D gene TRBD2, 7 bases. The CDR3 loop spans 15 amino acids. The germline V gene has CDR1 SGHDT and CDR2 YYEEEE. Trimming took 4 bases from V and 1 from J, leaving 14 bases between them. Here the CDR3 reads CASSNLRGGQETQYF. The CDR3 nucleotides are TGTGCCAGCAGCAATTTGAGGGGGGGCCAAGAGACCCAGTACTTC. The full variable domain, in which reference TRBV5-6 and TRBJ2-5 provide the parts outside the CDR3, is DAGVTQSPTHLIKTRGQQVTLRCSPKSGHDTVSWYQQALGQGPQFIFQYYEEEERQRGNFPDRFSGHQFPNYSSELNVNALLLGDSALYLCASSNLRGGQETQYFGPGTRLLVL.

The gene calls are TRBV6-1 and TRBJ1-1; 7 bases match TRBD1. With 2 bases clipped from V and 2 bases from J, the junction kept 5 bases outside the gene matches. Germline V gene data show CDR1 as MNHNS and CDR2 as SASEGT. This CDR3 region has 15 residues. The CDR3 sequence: CASSEFWTGNTEAFF. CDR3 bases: TGTGCCAGCAGTGAATTCTGGACAGGCAACACTGAAGCTTTCTTT.

The CDR3 is CASSASGSTDTQYF. In nucleotides, the CDR3 is TGTGCCAGCAGCGCTAGCGGGAGCACAGATACGCAGTATTTT. This chain links TRBV9 with TRBJ2-3; 8 bases fit TRBD2. The J segment lost 0 bases and the V segment lost 3 bases, leaving 0 bases of the junction unmatched. Per germline, CDR1 SGDLS and CDR2 YYNGEE. There are 14 residues in the CDR3.

CDR3 coding DNA: TGTGCCAGCACCTCCCGGACTAGCGGGGGGACCCAGTACTTC. Translation gives CASTSRTSGGTQYF. The rearrangement links TRBV27 to TRBJ2-5; 13 nucleotides agree with TRBD2. V dropped 7 bases and J dropped 7; count of bases not matched to a gene: 6. The CDR3 consists of 14 residues. Germline assignment: CDR1 MNHEY and CDR2 SMNVEV (reference sequence).

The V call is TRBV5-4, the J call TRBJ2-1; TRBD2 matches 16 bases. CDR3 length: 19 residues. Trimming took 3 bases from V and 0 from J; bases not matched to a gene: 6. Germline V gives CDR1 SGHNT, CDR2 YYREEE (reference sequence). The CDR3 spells CASSSGTSGGGSSYNEQFF. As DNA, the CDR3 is TGTGCCAGCAGCTCGGGGACTAGCGGGGGGGGCAGCTCCTACAATGAGCAGTTCTTC.